Below, 23 T cell receptor beta chains from the same sample are listed, as sequenced in a study of spatial heterogeneity in lung cancer (dated by TCRdb to about 2019). Findings and caveats that apply to the study as a whole: A correlation was observed between the number of expanded intratumoral alpha and beta TCRs and the tumor nonsynonymous mutation count.

Their cognate antigens are unknown. Sample time point, as interpreted from the label and publication: sample taken at primary tumor resection. The library came from 5' RACE. TCRdb shows the sequencer as NextSeq 500. In TCRdb, the public reads were trimmed at Q25 with fastp and aligned with MiXCR, with productive beta chains retained. Rows matching on CDR3 protein sequence are summarized as one entry with the most common DNA and genes. The table for this sample lists 3,500 to 4,500 distinct CDR3 sequences; 5.5% to 7% of them were counted only once. Clones ranked in the top ten supply roughly a fifth of the sample. The starting material was lung tumor tissue, obtained at surgery. The receptors were sampled from a male donor with early-stage non-small cell lung cancer.

This chain uses TRBV18 with TRBJ1-2; D is possibly TRBD1 (6 bases). Germline CDR1 reads KGHSH; CDR2 reads LQKENI. This CDR3 has 15 residues. Trimming shortened V by 2 bases and J by 3 bases, and 13 bases separated the two germline ends. CDR3 amino acids: CASSPSTGFDYGYTF. In nucleotides, the CDR3 is TGTGCCAGCTCACCATCCACAGGGTTTGACTATGGCTACACCTTC.

About this clonotype: A much larger clone differs by one base, so this may be a read error. V usage is TRBV13 and J usage is TRBJ1-1, with D tentatively TRBD1 (5 bases). Germline values: CDR1 PRHDT, CDR2 FYEKMQ (reference sequence). This CDR3 is 14 amino acids long. CDR3 nucleotide sequence: TGTGCCAGCAGTCATGACAGCCCGAACACTGAAGCTATCTTT. Translation gives CASSHDSPNTEAIF.

This clonotype was recorded at least ten times. This chain links TRBV10-2 with TRBJ1-1; the match to TRBD1 covers 8 bases. The CDR3 consists of 14 residues. In germline, CDR1 is WSHSY, CDR2 SAAADI. Trimming at V came to 6 bases and at J to 4 bases, leaving 7 bases not matched to a gene. CDR3 sequence: CASSAGGPGTEAFF. The CDR3 DNA reads as TGCGCCAGCAGCGCAGGGGGCCCGGGCACTGAAGCTTTCTTT.

This clonotype was seen at least ten times. The chain uses TRBV12-3 or TRBV12-4 and TRBJ1-3, with D possibly being TRBD1 (5 bases). V was shortened by 8 bases and J by 0 bases, with 23 bases between the two germline ends. The CDR3 consists of 18 residues. The CDR3 DNA sequence: TGTGCCAGCGGGAAACAACCTTCCGGGACCAGCTCTGGAAACACCATATATTTT. Protein: CASGKQPSGTSSGNTIYF.

In this sample, this clonotype turned up many times. V and J are TRBV30 and TRBJ2-1; D unresolved. Germline V gene sequence: CDR1 GTSNPN, CDR2 SVGIG (reference sequence). Trimming stripped 5 bases from V and 0 bases from J, with 11 bases between. CDR3 length equals 14 residues. As DNA, the CDR3 is TGTGCCTGGGAGGCAGTGAGCTCCTACAATGAGCAGTTCTTC. Protein: CAWEAVSSYNEQFF.

This clonotype is categorized as medium-sized (0.01 to 0.1%). V gene TRBV9 combines with J gene TRBJ2-3; weak D call: TRBD2 (5 bases). This CDR3 region has 16 residues. With 4 bases removed from V and 3 bases from J, the gap between germline ends came to 18 bases. Germline CDR1 SGDLS, CDR2 YYNGEE. CDR3 bases: TGTGCCAGCAGCCCCCGTGAGGGAGCAGGAACAGATACGCAGTATTTT. Encoded protein: CASSPREGAGTDTQYF.

This chain joins TRBV3-1 and TRBJ1-1; D is undetermined. V lost 3 bases and J 5 bases, leaving 10 bases between the germline ends. Per germline, CDR1 LGHDT and CDR2 YNNKEL (reference sequence). The CDR3 is made up of 13 amino acids. For the CDR3, the DNA is TGTGCCAGCAGCCAGGGCACAAAGACTGAAGCTTTCTTT. Translating gives CASSQGTKTEAFF.

This clonotype is medium-sized (0.01 to 0.1%) in the sample. This sequence joins TRBV7-6 and TRBJ2-7, with TRBD2 identical over 7 bases. The CDR3 runs to 12 residues. V shed 5 bases, J shed 7 bases, and the junction held 5 bases outside the gene matches. Per the germline V gene, CDR1 is SGHVS and CDR2 is FNYEAQ. As DNA, the CDR3 is TGTGCCAGCAGCATCGGACTAGGAGAGCAGTACTTC. This gives the protein CASSIGLGEQYF. Using reference TRBV7-6 and TRBJ2-7 for the parts outside the CDR3, the full variable domain is GAGVSQSPRYKVTKRGQDVALRCDPISGHVSLYWYRQALGQGPEFLTYFNYEAQQDKSGLPNDRFSAERPEGSISTLTIQRTEQRDSAMYRCASSIGLGEQYFGPGTRLTVT.

Details on this clonotype: A much larger clone lies one base from this, so it may be a read error. V usage is TRBV29-1 and J usage is TRBJ1-1; TRBD1 matches 10 bases. The germline gives CDR1 SQVTM, CDR2 ANQGSEA. The CDR3 loop spans 15 amino acids. The CDR3 spells CSVETGGMGNAEAFF. CDR3 nucleotides: TGCAGCGTTGAGACAGGGGGCATGGGGAACGCTGAAGCTTTCTTT.

By share, this clonotype ranks as medium-sized. The CDR3 loop is CASSYGRLSGANVLTF. The DNA for the CDR3 is TGTGCCAGCAGTTACGGGCGGCTCTCTGGGGCCAACGTCCTGACTTTC. The rearrangement links TRBV6-2 or TRBV6-3 to TRBJ2-6; no definite D call. Germline CDR1 reads MNHEY; CDR2 reads SVGEGT. There are 16 residues in the CDR3. The germline V and J ends were trimmed by 2 bases and 0 bases, with 8 bases remaining between them.

In its sample, this clonotype is medium-sized. The V call is TRBV5-1, the J call TRBJ2-2, with a possible D match to TRBD2 (6 bases). The germline V gene encodes CDR1 SGHRS and CDR2 YFSETQ. The CDR3 has 14 residues. The V and J ends lost 4 bases and 6 bases respectively, with 13 bases between them. As DNA, the CDR3 is TGCGCCAGCAGCCCGGGGGACGCGGCCGGGGAGCTGTTTTTT. Translation: CASSPGDAAGELFF.

A remark on this clonotype: A read error may be the cause here, since a much bigger clone is one base away. V and J are TRBV6-6 and TRBJ1-4; 7 positions match TRBD1. From germline, CDR1 is MNHNY and CDR2 SVGAGI (reference sequence). This CDR3 has 14 residues. Written as DNA, the CDR3 is TGTGCCAGCAGTTCAACAGGGGTTAGTGAAGAACTGTTTTTT. Its translation: CASSSTGVSEELFF.

This clonotype was picked up many times. The CDR3 sequence: CASSWAAGGGETQYF. CDR3 nucleotide sequence: TGTGCCAGCAGTTGGGCGGCAGGCGGCGGGGAGACCCAGTACTTC. V gene TRBV27 combines with J gene TRBJ2-5, with D possibly TRBD2 on 5 matching bases. In germline, CDR1 is MNHEY, CDR2 SMNVEV (reference sequence). Between the trimmed V and J ends, which lost 4 bases and 5 bases, there was a span of 17 bases. The CDR3 covers 15 residues.

Within the sample, this clonotype is medium-sized. The chain carries TRBV11-2 and TRBJ2-2; TRBD1 or TRBD2 may be the D gene (6 bases each). The CDR3 is made up of 15 amino acids. The V end lost 5 bases, the J end lost 4 bases, and 14 bases lay between the germline ends. CDR1 is SGHAT and CDR2 is FQNNGV in the germline V gene. In DNA, the CDR3 is TGTGCCAGCAGCATTACAGGGACTTCCACCGGGGAGCTGTTTTTT. Translating gives CASSITGTSTGELFF.

This clonotype is medium-sized. The chain links TRBV30 to TRBJ1-2; 8 bases are a match to TRBD1. The V gene's germline CDR1 is GTSNPN and CDR2 SVGIG (reference sequence). The CDR3 is 14 amino acids. V was clipped by 8 bases and J by 4 bases; unmatched bases: 12. CDR3 residues: CAQDPHRGVYGYTF. The CDR3 DNA reads as TGTGCCCAGGACCCTCACAGGGGGGTCTATGGCTACACCTTC.

The chain is built from TRBV25-1 and TRBJ2-7, with 7 bases fitting TRBD1. The CDR3 sequence is 11 residues long. Germline lookup yields CDR1 MGHDK and CDR2 SYGVNS. Losses at the gene ends were 8 bases for V and 6 bases for J; bases not matched to a gene: 4. CDR3 residues: CASRQGTEQYF. For the CDR3, the DNA is TGTGCCAGCCGACAGGGTACCGAGCAGTACTTC.

In this sample, this clonotype turned up many times. V usage is TRBV5-1 and J usage is TRBJ1-6, with a weak D call TRBD1 (5 bases). V lost 5 bases, J lost 14 bases, and 20 bases lay in between. The CDR3 is 14 amino acids. CDR1 and CDR2 (germline): SGHRS, YFSETQ. CDR3 sequence: CASSPTADSMALHF. The CDR3 DNA reads TGCGCCAGCAGTCCGACAGCCGACTCGATGGCCCTCCACTTT.

By sample fraction, this clonotype is medium-sized (0.01 to 0.1%). The chain is built from TRBV7-2 and TRBJ1-6; TRBD1 is a possible D gene (5 bases). V was shortened by 1 base and J by 13 bases, with 17 bases between the two germline ends. The CDR3 runs to 15 residues. Germline V gives CDR1 SGHTA, CDR2 FQGNSA. The CDR3 nucleotides read TGTGCCAGCAGCTTAGTTGGCAGGGCCCAGAGTCCCCTCCACTTT. Protein product: CASSLVGRAQSPLHF.

The table lists this clonotype with many counts. The chain uses TRBV19 and TRBJ1-6; the D is unclear. V was cut by 5 bases and J by 1 base, with 15 bases left in between. CDR3 length: 17 residues. CDR1 and CDR2 from the germline V gene are LNHDA and SQIVND (reference sequence). CDR3 in DNA: TGTGCCAGTAGTGTATGGTCGCCGGGATCCTATAATTCACCCCTCCACTTT. Translating it yields CASSVWSPGSYNSPLHF.

Sample share makes this clonotype medium-sized. V usage is TRBV5-1 and J usage is TRBJ1-4; unclear D gene. The germline V gene has CDR1 SGHRS and CDR2 YFSETQ. This CDR3 region has 13 residues. Trimming removed 3 bases at V and 12 bases at J, with 15 bases between. CDR3 sequence (DNA): TGCGCCAGCAGCTCCATAGATGCTCCGGAACTGTTTTTT. Its translation: CASSSIDAPELFF. Using reference TRBV5-1 and TRBJ1-4 for the parts outside the CDR3, the full variable domain is KAGVTQTPRYLIKTRGQQVTLSCSPISGHRSVSWYQQTPGQGLQFLFEYFSETQRNKGNFPGRFSGRQFSNSRSEMNVSTLELGDSALYLCASSSIDAPELFFGSGTQLSVL.

This clonotype was picked up many times. CDR3: CASSSAYNSPLHF. The CDR3 DNA follows: TGTGCCAGCAGCTCAGCCTATAATTCACCCCTCCACTTT. V usage is TRBV5-6 and J usage is TRBJ1-6; no definite D call. CDR3 size: 13 residues. V dropped 3 bases and J dropped 2 bases, with 3 bases sitting between them. Germline values: CDR1 SGHDT, CDR2 YYEEEE.

This clonotype was seen many times. The CDR3 DNA sequence: TGTGCCAGCAGCCGAGTTTGGGGCACAGATACGCAGTATTTT. This gives the protein CASSRVWGTDTQYF. V gene TRBV7-2 combines with J gene TRBJ2-3; the D is unclear. This CDR3 is built from 14 residues. The germline CDR1 and CDR2 sequences are SGHTA and FQGNSA. Trimming took off 5 bases at V and 1 base at J, with 10 bases between the two ends.

By share, this clonotype counts as medium-sized. The rearrangement links TRBV28 to TRBJ1-6; 7 positions agree with TRBD1. From germline, CDR1 is MDHEN and CDR2 SYDVKM. The V gene end was trimmed by 2 bases and the J gene end by 8 bases; junction bases not matched to a gene: 9. The CDR3 contains 16 residues. This CDR3 reads CASSLGRGRVDSPLHF. The CDR3, as DNA: TGTGCCAGCAGTTTAGGCAGGGGGAGGGTGGATTCACCCCTCCACTTT.